One and the same sample provided the 16 T cell receptor beta chains below, sequenced in a study of tumor and adjacent non-tumor tissue in lung cancer (dated by TCRdb to 2017 to 2018). RNA was extracted from bulk unsorted tissue and checked for quality with a NanoDrop ND-1000 and an Agilent 2100. To prepare the library, multiplex PCR was applied. The instrument was an Illumina HiSeq 2500. TCRbeta libraries were built by three rounds of nested PCR using primers (Table S4), following protocols modified from ARM-PCR. TCRdb passed the public sequencing reads through fastp at Q25 and MiXCR, retaining productive beta sequences. Entries are consolidated by CDR3 protein sequence, retaining the most common genes and DNA. Within this sample are roughly 140,000 distinct CDR3 sequences, with around 67% of them counted one time only. 15% to 20% of the sample goes to the ten largest clones. Material: lung tumor tissue. Source of these receptors: a man aged 60-69 years with small cell lung cancer.

The chain is built from TRBV28 and TRBJ1-5; maybe TRBD1 (6 bases). V was cut by 6 bases and J by 6 bases, with 15 bases left in between. Germline lookup yields CDR1 MDHEN and CDR2 SYDVKM. The CDR3 contains 14 residues. CDR3 sequence: CASRGGGSTQPQHF. The CDR3, as DNA: TGTGCCAGCAGGGGAGGGGGTTCTACTCAGCCCCAGCATTTT. Combining the CDR3 with reference TRBV28 and TRBJ1-5 gives the whole variable domain DVKVTQSSRYLVKRTGEKVFLECVQDMDHENMFWYRQDPGLGLRLIYFSYDVKMKEKGDIPEGYSVSREKKERFSLILESASTNQTSMYLCASRGGGSTQPQHFGDGTRLSIL.

Comments on this clonotype: Germline and junction disagree at one end, which may indicate a read error. The rearrangement joins TRBV4-1 to TRBJ1-4; TRBD1 matches 12 bases. The CDR3 has 17 amino acids. Germline assignment: CDR1 MGHRA and CDR2 YSYEKL. This CDR3 is CASSQVPGQGAKEKLPF. The CDR3 DNA reads as TGCGCCAGCAGTCAAGTCCCGGGACAGGGGGCAAAGGAAAAACTGCCTTTT.

The chain uses TRBV10-3 and TRBJ2-1; D is undetermined. Germline lookup yields CDR1 ENHRY and CDR2 SYGVKD. Trimming cost V 3 bases and J 0 bases, with 9 bases left between them. The CDR3 length is 15 residues. In DNA, the CDR3 is TGTGCCATCAGTGAAGGCTACCACTCCTACAATGAGCAGTTCTTC. Residues: CAISEGYHSYNEQFF.

This sequence joins TRBV5-1 and TRBJ2-1; weak D call: TRBD2 (5 bases). Germline V CDR1 and CDR2: SGHRS, YFSETQ. Between the trimmed V and J ends, which lost 3 bases and 3 bases, there was a span of 13 bases. The CDR3 runs 15 residues. CDR3 sequence: CASSWEPGIYNEQFF. The CDR3 bases are TGCGCCAGCAGCTGGGAACCGGGGATCTACAATGAGCAGTTCTTC. The full variable domain, with the rest looked up from reference TRBV5-1 and TRBJ2-1, is KAGVTQTPRYLIKTRGQQVTLSCSPISGHRSVSWYQQTPGQGLQFLFEYFSETQRNKGNFPGRFSGRQFSNSRSEMNVSTLELGDSALYLCASSWEPGIYNEQFFGPGTRLTVL.

The CDR3 spells CASSNPIRDRGFGEQFF. The CDR3 coding sequence is TGTGCCAGCAGCAACCCCATCCGGGACAGGGGTTTTGGCGAGCAGTTCTTC. The gene calls are TRBV11-2 and TRBJ2-1; 10 nucleotides agree with TRBD1. Per germline, CDR1 SGHAT and CDR2 FQNNGV. Unmatched junction bases numbered 17, after V lost 5 bases and J lost 10 bases. The CDR3 contains 17 residues.

Remarks on this clonotype: One base away lies a much larger clone, so this may be a sequencing read error. V gene TRBV20-1 combines with J gene TRBJ2-3, with unresolved D. Germline V gene data show CDR1 as DFQATT and CDR2 as SNEGSKA (reference sequence). The CDR3 loop spans 15 amino acids. CDR3 in amino acids: CSARDPARVADMQYF. The CDR3 bases are TGCAGTGCTAGAGATCCGGCCCGCGTGGCAGATATGCAGTATTTT.

This clonotype was seen more than once but under ten times. The CDR3 loop is CATSDLGGAYNEQFF. Here the CDR3 DNA reads TGTGCCACCAGTGATTTGGGCGGGGCCTACAATGAGCAGTTCTTC. This chain uses TRBV24-1 with TRBJ2-1, with D possibly TRBD2 on 6 matching bases. The V end lost 0 bases, the J end lost 2 bases, and 7 bases lay between the germline ends. The germline V gene encodes CDR1 KGHDR and CDR2 SFDVKD. This CDR3 contains 15 residues.

On this clonotype: The junction does not match germline at one end; this may be a read error. The chain carries TRBV11-1 and TRBJ2-4; 13 bases fit TRBD2. The CDR3 runs 19 residues. CDR1 is SGHAT, CDR2 FQDESV, per germline (reference sequence). CDR3 in amino acids: CACSRFPGLAGLAKNIQYF. CDR3 nucleotide sequence: TGTGCCTGCAGCCGCTTCCCGGGACTAGCGGGGCTAGCCAAAAACATTCAGTACTTC.

About this clonotype: As the CDR3 is not closed by the conserved phenylalanine or tryptophan, this likely results from a read error. The chain combines TRBV11-2 with TRBJ1-4; the D is unclear. CDR3 size: 14 residues. CDR1 is SGHAT and CDR2 is FQNNGV in the germline V gene. Trimming stripped 5 bases from V and 4 bases from J, with 11 bases between. CDR3 in DNA: TGTGCCAGCAGCCCCTGGCCTAATAATGAAAAACTGTTTCTT. It is translated as CASSPWPNNEKLFL.

The gene calls are TRBV6-1 and TRBJ2-7, with no clear D. The better agreement between TRBJ2-1 and the DNA end casts doubt on the J call. Per the germline V gene, CDR1 is MNHNS and CDR2 is SASEGT. The CDR3 length is 13 residues. The DNA for the CDR3 is TGTGCCAGCAGTGAAGAGGTATCCTACGAGCAGTTCTTC. This translates into CASSEEVSYEQFF.

This clonotype was seen a single time. The V call is TRBV5-1, the J call TRBJ1-1, with D possibly being TRBD1 (6 bases). The CDR3 loop spans 15 amino acids. Trimming removed 2 bases at V and 0 bases at J, with 11 bases between. CDR1 and CDR2 from the germline V gene are SGHRS and YFSETQ. The CDR3 reads CASSFSQGLNTEAFF. CDR3 nucleotides: TGCGCCAGCAGCTTTTCACAGGGATTGAACACTGAAGCTTTCTTT.

This clonotype was observed at least ten times. This rearrangement joins TRBV6-6 to TRBJ1-5, with D hard to call. The CDR3 is made up of 13 amino acids. CDR1 MNHNY and CDR2 SVGAGI come from the germline V gene (reference sequence). Trimming left V 2 bases short and J 7 bases short, with 9 bases between. The CDR3 bases are TGTGCCAGCAGTTACGGGGTATCCCAGCCCCAGCATTTT. As protein: CASSYGVSQPQHF.

Points on this clonotype: Without the conserved terminal phenylalanine or tryptophan, this CDR3 likely stems from a read error. The rearrangement uses TRBV6-1 and TRBJ2-6; either TRBD1 or TRBD2 may supply D (5 bases each). Trimming cost V 4 bases and J 0 bases, with 19 bases left between them. This CDR3 has 19 residues. Germline V gene lookup returns CDR1 MNHNS and CDR2 SASEGT. The CDR3 DNA sequence: TGTGCCAGCAGTGGTCGTACCGTGGGACGGTCCTCTGGGGCCAACGTCCTGACTTCC. The encoded protein is CASSGRTVGRSSGANVLTS.

This clonotype was counted many times. The chain links TRBV12-3 or TRBV12-4 to TRBJ2-7; TRBD1 matches at 7 bases. This CDR3 has 15 residues. The V segment lost 1 base and the J segment 2 bases; nucleotides outside the gene matches: 5. In nucleotides, the CDR3 is TGTGCCAGCAGTTTAGAGAGGGGGCCCACCTACGAGCAGTACTTC. It specifies CASSLERGPTYEQYF.

The CDR3 sequence is CASSKDPCQGGTDTQYF. The CDR3 region has the DNA TGTGCCAGCAGCAAAGACCCCTGCCAGGGGGGCACAGATACGCAGTATTTT. The chain is built from TRBV21-1 and TRBJ2-3; the table calls TRBD1, which could not be checked here. TRBV21-1 is marked as a pseudogene. There are 17 residues in the CDR3.

The chain carries TRBV28 and TRBJ1-1; 7 positions match TRBD1. The CDR3 runs 13 residues. V lost 6 bases, J lost 4 bases, and 5 bases stayed unmatched. Germline CDR1 is MDHEN and CDR2 is SYDVKM. The CDR3 sequence: CASSRQGITEAFF. The CDR3 bases are TGTGCCAGCAGCCGACAGGGAATCACTGAAGCTTTCTTT.